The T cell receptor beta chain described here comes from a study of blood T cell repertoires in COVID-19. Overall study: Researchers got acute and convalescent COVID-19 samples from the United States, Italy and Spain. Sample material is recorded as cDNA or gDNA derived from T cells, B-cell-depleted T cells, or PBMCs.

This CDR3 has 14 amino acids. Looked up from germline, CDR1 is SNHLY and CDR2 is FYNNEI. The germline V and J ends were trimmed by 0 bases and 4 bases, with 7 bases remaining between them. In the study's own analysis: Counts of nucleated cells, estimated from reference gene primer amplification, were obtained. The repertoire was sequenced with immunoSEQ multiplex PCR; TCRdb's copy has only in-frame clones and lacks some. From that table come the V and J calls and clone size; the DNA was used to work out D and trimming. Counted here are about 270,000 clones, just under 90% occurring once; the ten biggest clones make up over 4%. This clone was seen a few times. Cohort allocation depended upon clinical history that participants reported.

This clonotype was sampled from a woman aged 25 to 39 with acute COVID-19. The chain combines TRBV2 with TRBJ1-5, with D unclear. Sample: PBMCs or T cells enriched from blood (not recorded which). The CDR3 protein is CASSEANGNQPQHF. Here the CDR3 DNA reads TGTGCCAGCAGTGAAGCGAACGGTAATCAGCCCCAGCATTTT.